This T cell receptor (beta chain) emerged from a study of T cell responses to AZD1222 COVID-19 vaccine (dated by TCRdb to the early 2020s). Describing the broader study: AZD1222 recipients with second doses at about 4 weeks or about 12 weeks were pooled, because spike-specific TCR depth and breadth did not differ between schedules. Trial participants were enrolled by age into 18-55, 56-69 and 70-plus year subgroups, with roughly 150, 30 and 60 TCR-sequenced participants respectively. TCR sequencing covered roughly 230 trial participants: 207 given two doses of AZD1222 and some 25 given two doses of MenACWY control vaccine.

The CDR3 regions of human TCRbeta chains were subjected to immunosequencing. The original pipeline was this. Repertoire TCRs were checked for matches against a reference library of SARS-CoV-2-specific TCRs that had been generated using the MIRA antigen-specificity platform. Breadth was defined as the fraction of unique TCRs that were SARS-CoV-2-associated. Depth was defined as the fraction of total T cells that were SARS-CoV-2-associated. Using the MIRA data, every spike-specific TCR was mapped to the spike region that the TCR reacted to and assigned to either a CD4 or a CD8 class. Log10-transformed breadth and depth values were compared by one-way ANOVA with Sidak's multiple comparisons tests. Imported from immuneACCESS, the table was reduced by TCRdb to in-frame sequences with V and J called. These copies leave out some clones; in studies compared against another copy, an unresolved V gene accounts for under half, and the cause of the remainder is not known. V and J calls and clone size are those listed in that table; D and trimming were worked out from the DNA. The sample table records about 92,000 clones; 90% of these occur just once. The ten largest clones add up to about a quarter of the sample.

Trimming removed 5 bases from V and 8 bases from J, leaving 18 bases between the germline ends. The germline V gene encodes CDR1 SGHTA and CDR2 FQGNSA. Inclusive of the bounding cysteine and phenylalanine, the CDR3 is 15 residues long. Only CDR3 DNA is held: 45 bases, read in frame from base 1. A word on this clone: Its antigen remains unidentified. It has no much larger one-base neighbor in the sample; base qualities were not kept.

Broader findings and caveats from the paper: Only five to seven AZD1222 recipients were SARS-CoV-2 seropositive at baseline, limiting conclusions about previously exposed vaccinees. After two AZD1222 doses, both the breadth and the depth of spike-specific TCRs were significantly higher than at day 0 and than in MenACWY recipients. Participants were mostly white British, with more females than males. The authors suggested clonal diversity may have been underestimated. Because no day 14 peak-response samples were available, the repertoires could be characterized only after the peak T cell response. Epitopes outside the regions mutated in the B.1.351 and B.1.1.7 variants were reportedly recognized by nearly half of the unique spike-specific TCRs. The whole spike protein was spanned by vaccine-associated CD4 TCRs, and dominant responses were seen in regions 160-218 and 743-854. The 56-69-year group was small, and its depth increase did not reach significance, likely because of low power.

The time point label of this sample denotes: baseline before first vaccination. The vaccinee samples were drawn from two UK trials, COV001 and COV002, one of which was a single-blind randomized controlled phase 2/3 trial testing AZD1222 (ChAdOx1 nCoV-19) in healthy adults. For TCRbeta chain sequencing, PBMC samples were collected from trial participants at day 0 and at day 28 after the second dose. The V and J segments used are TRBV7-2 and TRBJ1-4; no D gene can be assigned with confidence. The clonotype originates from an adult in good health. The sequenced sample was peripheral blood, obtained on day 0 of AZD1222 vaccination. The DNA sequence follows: TGTGCCAGCAGCAAAAGGCAGGCCGCGGGGGAAAAACTGTTTTTT. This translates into CASSKRQAAGEKLFF.